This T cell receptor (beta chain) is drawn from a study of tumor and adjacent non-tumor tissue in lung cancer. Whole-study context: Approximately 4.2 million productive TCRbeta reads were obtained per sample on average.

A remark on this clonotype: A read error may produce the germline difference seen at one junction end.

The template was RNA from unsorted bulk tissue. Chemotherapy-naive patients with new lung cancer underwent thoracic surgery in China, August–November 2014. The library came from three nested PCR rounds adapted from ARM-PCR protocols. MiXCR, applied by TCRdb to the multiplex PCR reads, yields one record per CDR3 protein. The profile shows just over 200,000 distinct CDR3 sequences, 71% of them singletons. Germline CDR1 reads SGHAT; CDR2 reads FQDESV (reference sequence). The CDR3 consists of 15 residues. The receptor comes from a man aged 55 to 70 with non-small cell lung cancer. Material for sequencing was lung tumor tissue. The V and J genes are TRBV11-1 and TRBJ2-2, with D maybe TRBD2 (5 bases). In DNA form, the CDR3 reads TGTTCCAGCAGCTCTATCGGGATAAACACCGGGGAGCTGTTTTTT. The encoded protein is CSSSSIGINTGELFF.